This T cell receptor beta chain was profiled in a study of neurological immune-mediated disorders. Each CDR3 protein is one row after TCRdb ran MiXCR on the 5' RACE reads. Found here are tens of thousands of distinct CDR3 sequences, over 4% of them singletons; the top ten hold roughly 2.8%. Notes on the study in general: The repertoires of 18 of 34 multiple sclerosis patients were placed by phylogenetic grouping in a single related-CDR3 cluster, which may be a signature.

V gave up 3 bases and J gave up 5 bases; unmatched junction bases: 6. The CDR3 is made up of 17 amino acids. The germline V gene has CDR1 LGHNA and CDR2 YSLEER. This clonotype was counted at least ten times. Its antigen is as yet unknown. The sequenced sample consisted of PBMCs. The TCR was taken from a man aged 50 to 60 with multiple sclerosis. The gene calls are TRBV4-3 and TRBJ2-3; 15 nucleotides agree with TRBD2. CDR3 DNA sequence: TGCGCCAGCAGCCACCTCCCGGGACTAGCGGGGGGAGATACGCAGTATTTT. It codes for CASSHLPGLAGGDTQYF.